Reported below is one T cell receptor beta chain. Its cognate antigen is unknown. This sample stems from a study of T cell responses to AZD1222 COVID-19 vaccine. Notes on the study in general: Spike-specific TCR breadth and depth grew following two AZD1222 doses.

In germline, CDR1 is LNHDA, CDR2 SQIVND (reference sequence). This CDR3 has 12 amino acids. Trimming took off 5 bases at V and 2 bases at J, with 7 bases between the two ends. Assay used: immunoSEQ multiplex PCR; TCRdb lists only in-frame clones, some missing. The sample comprises some 130,000 clones, around 84% of which are singletons, and over 4% rests with the top ten. This sequence joins TRBV19 and TRBJ2-7; the D gene is possibly TRBD1 (5 bases). The sequence was collected from an adult in good health. Source: peripheral blood, taken on day 0 of AZD1222 vaccination. The CDR3 DNA reads TGTGCCAGTAGTCAGACAGCCTACGAGCAGTACTTC. Encoded protein: CASSQTAYEQYF.